The T cell receptor (beta chain) described here comes from a study of T cell changes during pregnancy in multiple sclerosis. TCRdb keeps only in-frame clones here, not all; method: immunoSEQ multiplex PCR. Among under 70,000 clones listed, approximately 92% were seen once. The trim removed 3 bases at V and 8 bases at J, leaving 0 bases unmatched. The CDR3 totals 13 residues. The germline gives CDR1 SGHTA, CDR2 FQGTGA. The source was peripheral blood, collected in the third trimester of pregnancy. V gene TRBV7-3 combines with J gene TRBJ1-6, with 8 bases fitting TRBD1. This TCR was sampled from a female donor in good health, enrolled as a control in a pregnancy study. CDR3 bases: TGTGCCAGCAGCTTGACAGGGGATTCACCCCTCCACTTT. It specifies CASSLTGDSPLHF.